This T cell receptor (beta chain) stems from a study of T cell responses to AZD1222 COVID-19 vaccine. Study-level findings and limits: Only a handful of AZD1222 recipients tested seropositive at baseline.

TCRdb's table, derived via immunoSEQ multiplex PCR, lists solely in-frame clones and lacks some. The sample consists of about 150,000 clones, 92% of them appearing once. Germline loops: CDR1 MRHNA, CDR2 SNTAGT. Trimming stripped 3 bases from V and 8 bases from J, with 4 bases between. This CDR3 comprises 10 residues. Recipients boosted at about 4 weeks or about 12 weeks are pooled. The table lists this clone with a count of one. Its specificity is unknown. The source was peripheral blood, collected 28 days after the second AZD1222 dose. This clonotype was sampled from an adult who received the AZD1222 COVID-19 vaccine. This chain uses TRBV6-4 with TRBJ1-1, with D uncertain. The CDR3 here is CASSEAEAFF. In DNA form, the CDR3 reads TGTGCCAGCAGTGAGGCGGAAGCTTTCTTT.